This T cell receptor (beta chain) emerged from a study of TIL therapy for anti-PD-1-resistant metastatic lung cancer. Study-wide context: Median patient age was 54, ranging roughly 35-85 years. Half of patients were current or former smokers. Findings of the study overall: Infused TIL clonotypes partially replaced the baseline blood repertoire, then decayed over months.

Described time point: pre-treatment sample, taken before nivolumab and TIL therapy. Adults with stage 4 NSCLC were enrolled in a phase I trial. This was the immunoSEQ v3 assay. Assay used: immunoSEQ multiplex PCR; TCRdb lists only in-frame clones, some missing. The table lists just under 60,000 clones, around 68% of them singletons. V shed 3 bases, J shed 1 base, and the junction held 10 bases outside the gene matches. The V gene's germline CDR1 is SGHKS and CDR2 YYEKEE (reference sequence). The CDR3 runs 18 residues. Turning to this clone: What it binds is not known.

The rearrangement uses TRBV5-5 and TRBJ2-6; 7 bases match TRBD1. This receptor was identified in a person between 25 and 80 years old with non-small cell lung cancer. This material consisted of blood, taken at baseline. The CDR3 DNA sequence: TGTGCCAGCAGCTCGAGAGGTACAGGGGCTTCTGGGGCCAACGTCCTGACTTTC. This sequence encodes CASSSRGTGASGANVLTF.